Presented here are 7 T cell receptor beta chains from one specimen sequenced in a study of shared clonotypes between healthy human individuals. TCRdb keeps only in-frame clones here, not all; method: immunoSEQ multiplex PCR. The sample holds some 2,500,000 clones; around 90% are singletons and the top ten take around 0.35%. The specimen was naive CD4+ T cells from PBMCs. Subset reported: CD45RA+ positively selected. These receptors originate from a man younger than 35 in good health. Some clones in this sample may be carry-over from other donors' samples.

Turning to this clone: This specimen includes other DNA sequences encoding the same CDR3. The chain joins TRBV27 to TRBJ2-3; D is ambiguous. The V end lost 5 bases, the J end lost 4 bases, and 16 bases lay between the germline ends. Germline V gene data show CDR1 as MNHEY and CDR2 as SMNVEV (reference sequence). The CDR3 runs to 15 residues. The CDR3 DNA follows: TGTGCCAGCAGTGTCCGGGCCGACGGAGCAGATACGCAGTATTTT. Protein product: CASSVRADGADTQYF.

The CDR3 DNA follows: TGCGCCAGCAGCACCTCAATCGGGACACACTCCTACGAGCAGTACTTC. Protein: CASSTSIGTHSYEQYF. This chain links TRBV5-1 with TRBJ2-7, with D perhaps matching TRBD1 (6 bases). Germline V gene data show CDR1 as SGHRS and CDR2 as YFSETQ. CDR3 length equals 16 residues. V was cut by 4 bases and J by 0 bases, with 17 bases left in between.

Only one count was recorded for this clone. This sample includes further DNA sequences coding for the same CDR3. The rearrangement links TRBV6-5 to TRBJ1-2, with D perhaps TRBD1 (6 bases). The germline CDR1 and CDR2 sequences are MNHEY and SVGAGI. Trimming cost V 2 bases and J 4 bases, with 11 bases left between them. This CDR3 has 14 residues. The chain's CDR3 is CASSYRGGGYGYTF. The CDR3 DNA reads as TGTGCCAGCAGTTACAGGGGGGGTGGCTATGGCTACACCTTC.

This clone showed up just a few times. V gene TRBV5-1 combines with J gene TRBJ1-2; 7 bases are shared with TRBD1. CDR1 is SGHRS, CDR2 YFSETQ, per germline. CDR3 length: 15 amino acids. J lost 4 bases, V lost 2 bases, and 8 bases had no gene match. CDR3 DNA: TGCGCCAGCAGCTTACAAGGGACAGCAGTCTATGGCTACACCTTC. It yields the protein CASSLQGTAVYGYTF. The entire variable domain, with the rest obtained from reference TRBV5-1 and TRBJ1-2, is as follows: KAGVTQTPRYLIKTRGQQVTLSCSPISGHRSVSWYQQTPGQGLQFLFEYFSETQRNKGNFPGRFSGRQFSNSRSEMNVSTLELGDSALYLCASSLQGTAVYGYTFGSGTRLTVV.

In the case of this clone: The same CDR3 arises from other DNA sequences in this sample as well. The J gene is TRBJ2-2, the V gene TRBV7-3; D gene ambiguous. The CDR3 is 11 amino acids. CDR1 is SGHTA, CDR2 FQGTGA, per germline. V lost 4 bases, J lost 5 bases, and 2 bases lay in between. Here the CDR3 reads CASSSTGELFF. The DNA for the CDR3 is TGTGCCAGCAGCTCGACCGGGGAGCTGTTTTTT.

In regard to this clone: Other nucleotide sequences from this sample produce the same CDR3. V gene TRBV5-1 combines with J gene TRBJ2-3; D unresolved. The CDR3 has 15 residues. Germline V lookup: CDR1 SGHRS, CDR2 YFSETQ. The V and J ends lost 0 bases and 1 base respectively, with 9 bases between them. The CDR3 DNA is TGCGCCAGCAGCTTGGGTGGAGTGGGCACAGATACGCAGTATTTT. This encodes CASSLGGVGTDTQYF.

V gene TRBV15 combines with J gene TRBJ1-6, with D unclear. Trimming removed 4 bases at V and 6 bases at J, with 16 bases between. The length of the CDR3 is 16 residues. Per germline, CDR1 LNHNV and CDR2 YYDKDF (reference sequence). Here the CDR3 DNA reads TGTGCCACCAGCACCCGGGCCGCACTTCGTAATTCACCCCTCCACTTT. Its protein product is CATSTRAALRNSPLHF.